The rows below give T cell receptor beta chains drawn from one sample of a study of T-cell reconstitution after alpha-beta-depleted transplantation in children. From the PCR reads, TCRdb called clonotypes with MiXCR, one entry per CDR3 protein. This sample has approximately 520,000 distinct CDR3 sequences, with 11% found just once. The material was PBMCs, mostly from graft donor cells, obtained 180 days after TCRalphabeta/CD19-depleted stem cell transplant. The receptors were sampled from a female patient aged 2-9 years who had a stem cell transplant for aplastic anemia, so the T cells may come from the graft donor. CDR3s include the opening cysteine and the closing phenylalanine or tryptophan. The D gene is left open where the match is weak. Clone size is given for some rows only: seen once, a few or many times, or a class if the clone is expanded.

cdr3_nt cdr3_aa j_call clone_size d_call v_call
TGTGCCACCAGCGACAGGGTCGGGTACGAGCAGTACTTC CATSDRVGYEQYF TRBJ2-7 - TRBD1 TRBV15
TGCAGCGTCCTCCTCAAACAGGGGCTCAACTATGGCTACACCTTC CSVLLKQGLNYGYTF TRBJ1-2 - TRBD1 TRBV29-1
TGTGCCAGCAGAAGGGGACTACTCACCGGGGAGCTGTTTTTT CASRRGLLTGELFF TRBJ2-2 many TRBD2 TRBV28
TGTGCCAGCAGTCCCGTCAGGGTAGGGGGTACTGGGGCCAACGTCCTGACTTTC CASSPVRVGGTGANVLTF TRBJ2-6 - - TRBV28
TGTGCCAGCAGTGAAGACAGTTCGAGGAATCAGCCCCAGCATTTT CASSEDSSRNQPQHF TRBJ1-5 few - TRBV2
TGTGCCAGCACCCTTAGGCGGGAGGGGGGTGAGCAGTTCTTC CASTLRREGGEQFF TRBJ2-1 few TRBD2 TRBV9
TGTGCCAGCAAATTAAGCGGGAGCCTCAGCGGTGAGCAGTTCTTC CASKLSGSLSGEQFF TRBJ2-1 - TRBD2 TRBV6-1
TGCGCCAGCAGCCCAATAGCGGAGTCCTACAATGAGCAGTTCTTC CASSPIAESYNEQFF TRBJ2-1 few - TRBV5-1
TGTGCCAGCAGCGTAGAGCATCTAGCGGGGGCCTACACCGGGGAGCTGTTTTTT CASSVEHLAGAYTGELFF TRBJ2-2 few TRBD2 TRBV9
TGTGCCAGCAGCCGTCGGACGAACACTGAAGCTTTCTTT CASSRRTNTEAFF TRBJ1-1 - - TRBV7-9
TGCGCCAGCAGCCTCTTTAGGGGGGCCTCGCAAGAGACCCAGTACTTC CASSLFRGASQETQYF TRBJ2-5 many - TRBV5-1
TGTGCCAGCAGCTTAACGGTAGCGGGAGCGGGGAATGAGCAGTTCTTC CASSLTVAGAGNEQFF TRBJ2-1 - TRBD2 TRBV7-3
TGTGCCAGCAGGTTCGGGTCACTCACCGGGGAGCTGTTTTTT CASRFGSLTGELFF TRBJ2-2 - - TRBV2
TGTGCCTGGAGGGAAGCGGGACGGACCGGGGAGCTGTTTTTT CAWREAGRTGELFF TRBJ2-2 few TRBD2 TRBV30
TGTGCCAGCAGCGTACGGGGGGCCACCTACAATGAGCAGTTCTTC CASSVRGATYNEQFF TRBJ2-1 few - TRBV9
TGTGCCAGCAGTCCCACAGACAAACGGGTCTACGAGCAGTACTTC CASSPTDKRVYEQYF TRBJ2-7 - - TRBV28
TGCGCCAGCAGCTTGGCGTACAGGGGGAGAGAGACCCAGTACTTC CASSLAYRGRETQYF TRBJ2-5 many TRBD1 TRBV5-1
TGTGCCAGCAGTTCTAGCGGGACGGAAGAGACCCAGTACTTC CASSSSGTEETQYF TRBJ2-5 few TRBD2 TRBV12-3/TRBV12-4
TGTGCCAGCAGCCTCCCCCTCGGGGAAGCTTTCTTT CASSLPLGEAFF TRBJ1-1 few - TRBV7-9
TGTGCCAGCAGCTCTCTGAAAAGCTCTGGACTAGCGGGAGGGCCAGGGCAGTTCTTC CASSSLKSSGLAGGPGQFF TRBJ2-1 - TRBD2 TRBV11-2
TGCGCCAGCAGCTTGGTGGGGAACACCGGGGAGCTGTTTTTT CASSLVGNTGELFF TRBJ2-2 few - TRBV5-1
TGTGCCAGCAGATTTAACCCAGACAGGTCCTATGGCTACACCTTC CASRFNPDRSYGYTF TRBJ1-2 few - TRBV6-1
TGCGCCAGCAGCTATCGGCAGGGGCTAGAGACCCAGTACTTC CASSYRQGLETQYF TRBJ2-5 few - TRBV5-1
TGTGCCAGTAGGTTGGTTAGCTGCTGTGGACTTGGTCAGCCCCAGCATTTT CASRLVSCCGLGQPQHF TRBJ1-5 - - TRBV19
TGCGCCAGCAGCCGAAGGGGGGTAGAAGAGGCCCAGTACTTC CASSRRGVEEAQYF TRBJ2-5 - - TRBV5-1
TGTGCCAGCAGCTTATCCCCGTGGACAACGAACAATGAGCAGTTCTTC CASSLSPWTTNNEQFF TRBJ2-1 - - TRBV7-9
TGTGCCAGCAGGCCCGACGGCACCTTCGTAAACATTCAGTACTTC CASRPDGTFVNIQYF TRBJ2-4 few - TRBV28
TGCAGTGCAAGACAGGGGAGAGGAGAAAAACTGTTTTTT CSARQGRGEKLFF TRBJ1-4 few TRBD1 TRBV20-1
TGCGCCAGCAGCGTGATCCGGGGAAGCGCTGAAGCTTTCTTT CASSVIRGSAEAFF TRBJ1-1 - - TRBV5-1
TGTGCCAGCAGCTTGGAGGGGACAGGGGGCCCTCACTGGGGCTACACCTTC CASSLEGTGGPHWGYTF TRBJ1-2 - TRBD1 TRBV5-6
TGCAGTGCTAGAATGGGGGGTTCTGGAAACACCATATATTTT CSARMGGSGNTIYF TRBJ1-3 few - TRBV20-1
TGTGCCAGCAGCGTATTCAGGGGCGGCGGGGAGCTGTTTTTT CASSVFRGGGELFF TRBJ2-2 few - TRBV9
TGCAGTGCTAGCGGCCAGAGTTATGGCTACACCTTC CSASGQSYGYTF TRBJ1-2 - - TRBV20-1
TGTGCCAGCAGCTTAGGAGCGGGAGTGTTGGACGAGCAGTACTTC CASSLGAGVLDEQYF TRBJ2-7 - TRBD2 TRBV7-2
TGTGCCAGCACTCTTATTATGACTACATTTACCTACGAGCAGTACTTC CASTLIMTTFTYEQYF TRBJ2-7 few - TRBV7-2
TGCAGCACGAGCAGACTAGCGGGACCCAGCCCCTTCTTC CSTSRLAGPSPFF TRBJ2-1 - TRBD2 TRBV20-1
TGTGCCAGCTCACCAGGTGAAGCAAAGGCTAGGGGGCAGTTCTTC CASSPGEAKARGQFF TRBJ2-1 few - TRBV18
TGTGCCAGCAATAATTGGGGCAGGCAGTTAGCTAACTATGGCTACACCTTC CASNNWGRQLANYGYTF TRBJ1-2 - - TRBV28
TGTGCCAGCAGTTCACTGGGACTAGCGCGGAACACCGGGGAGCTGTTTTTT CASSSLGLARNTGELFF TRBJ2-2 few TRBD2 TRBV12-3/TRBV12-4
TGCGCCAGCAGCCAAGAGGCGGGATTGGGTGATGAGCAGTTCTTC CASSQEAGLGDEQFF TRBJ2-1 - - TRBV4-3
TGCAGTGCTAGCGGGACAGTCGAGCAGTACTTC CSASGTVEQYF TRBJ2-7 many TRBD1 TRBV20-1
TGTGCCAGCAGCGTGCTTACGTGGAGAAGCTCCCTGGGCGAGCAGTACTTC CASSVLTWRSSLGEQYF TRBJ2-7 - - TRBV5-6
TGTGCCAGCAGTTACTTCAGGGAAAGGGTGACCCAGTACTTC CASSYFRERVTQYF TRBJ2-5 - - TRBV6-5
TGTGCCAGCAGTTATATGTACAGGCGAGGCACCGGGGAGCTGTTTTTT CASSYMYRRGTGELFF TRBJ2-2 many - TRBV6-5
TGTGCCAGCAGCCCGTTACTGGGGGGCGCTTACAATGAGCAGTTCTTC CASSPLLGGAYNEQFF TRBJ2-1 many - TRBV7-6
TGTGCCAGCAGCCGTGGACAGATAAATCAGCCCCAGCATTTT CASSRGQINQPQHF TRBJ1-5 few - TRBV6-1
TGCAGCGTTGAAGAGCCTCGGGGGGGGACGAACGAGCAGTACTTC CSVEEPRGGTNEQYF TRBJ2-7 - TRBD2 TRBV29-1
TGTGCCACCAGCAGCAGGGCGGTGGGGGAAAAACTGTTTTTT CATSSRAVGEKLFF TRBJ1-4 few - TRBV15
TGCAGTGCTGAAACCGGGACAGGTTGGCACGAGCAGTACTTC CSAETGTGWHEQYF TRBJ2-7 few TRBD1 TRBV20-1
TGTGCCAGCAGCTCACTAGCGGGTCTCTACGAGCAGTACTTC CASSSLAGLYEQYF TRBJ2-7 - TRBD2 TRBV3-1
TGTGCCAGCAGCTCCACAGGGGCCTGGAACACTGAAGCTTTCTTT CASSSTGAWNTEAFF TRBJ1-1 few TRBD1 TRBV5-4
TGCAGCGTTTCGTATCAGGGGTTCTCCTACGAGCAGTACTTC CSVSYQGFSYEQYF TRBJ2-7 many - TRBV29-1
TGTGCCAGCAGTGTACACGGGACAGGGGGCTACGAGCAGTACTTC CASSVHGTGGYEQYF TRBJ2-7 many TRBD1 TRBV28